The 22 T cell receptor beta chains below all came from one sample that was sequenced in a study of OX40 agonist ivuxolimab in advanced cancers. The library was obtained by the immunoSEQ multiplex PCR assay. TCRdb took this table from immuneACCESS and kept in-frame rearrangements with V and J called. Such tables lack part of the clones; where checked against another copy, unresolved V genes explain under half of the gap, and the rest is unexplained. In all, the sample holds 75,000 to 100,000 clones, and roughly nine tenths of those were seen once. Around 0.32% of the sample goes to the ten largest clones. The sequenced sample was CD4+ or CD8+ T cells sorted from blood, obtained in a trial of the OX40 agonist ivuxolimab. Receptor source: an adult with an advanced solid tumor such as melanoma, head and neck, liver or kidney cancer.

The V and J genes are TRBV2 and TRBJ2-1; D is unresolved. V lost 4 bases to trimming and J lost 6 bases, with 13 bases between them. CDR3 length: 14 amino acids. Germline V gene data show CDR1 as SNHLY and CDR2 as FYNNEI. In DNA form, the CDR3 reads TGTGCCAGCAGTGTGGAGCTATATACCAATGAGCAGTTCTTC. It specifies CASSVELYTNEQFF.

V is TRBV6-4 and J is TRBJ1-1, with 11 bases identical to TRBD1. The V gene end was trimmed by 6 bases and the J gene end by 3 bases; junction bases not matched to a gene: 6. There are 15 residues in the CDR3. Germline V CDR1 and CDR2: MRHNA, SNTAGT. As DNA, the CDR3 is TGTGCCAGCAGAGACACGGACAGGGGGCACACTGAAGCTTTCTTT. It specifies CASRDTDRGHTEAFF.

The V gene is TRBV7-2, the J gene TRBJ2-1; TRBD2 agrees at 8 bases. The trim removed 1 base at V and 7 bases at J, leaving 9 bases unmatched. CDR3 length: 16 amino acids. Per germline, CDR1 SGHTA and CDR2 FQGNSA. CDR3 DNA sequence: TGTGCCAGCAGCTTAGGGTCCGGGACTAGGTGGAATGAGCAGTTCTTC. This gives the protein CASSLGSGTRWNEQFF.

V usage is TRBV19 and J usage is TRBJ2-7, with TRBD1 matching over 7 bases. V gave up 5 bases and J gave up 4 bases; unmatched junction bases: 5. Germline CDR1 and CDR2: LNHDA and SQIVND (reference sequence). This CDR3 is 13 amino acids long. CDR3 in amino acids: CASSDGTDYEQYF. CDR3 in DNA: TGTGCCAGTAGTGACGGGACAGATTACGAGCAGTACTTC.

The rearrangement joins TRBV19 to TRBJ2-2, with D possibly TRBD1 on 6 matching bases. The CDR3 is 15 amino acids. Germline V gene sequence: CDR1 LNHDA, CDR2 SQIVND (reference sequence). The germline V and J ends were trimmed by 4 bases and 3 bases, with 12 bases remaining between them. The CDR3 loop reads CASSTGVAYTGELFF. Here the CDR3 DNA reads TGTGCCAGTAGTACAGGGGTGGCGTACACCGGGGAGCTGTTTTTT.

V gene TRBV7-8 combines with J gene TRBJ2-5; D remains ambiguous. V was pared by 5 bases and J by 2 bases, with 15 bases between. CDR3 length: 15 amino acids. The V gene's germline CDR1 is SGHVS and CDR2 FQNEAQ. CDR3 bases: TGTGCCAGCAGCCCGACGGACGGAAGACAAGAGACCCAGTACTTC. Its translation is CASSPTDGRQETQYF.

J is TRBJ2-2 and V is TRBV5-1; 9 bases match TRBD1. The CDR3 loop spans 17 amino acids. J gave up 2 bases and V 0 bases, and 5 bases lay outside the gene matches. Germline CDR1 and CDR2: SGHRS and YFSETQ. In nucleotides, the CDR3 is TGCGCCAGCAGCTTGGGCCGGACAGGGGCCAACACCGGGGAGCTGTTTTTT. This gives the protein CASSLGRTGANTGELFF.

The rearrangement joins TRBV19 to TRBJ2-5, with D perhaps TRBD1 or TRBD2 (7 bases each). Trimming cost V 3 bases and J 4 bases, with 18 bases left between them. CDR1 and CDR2 from the germline V gene are LNHDA and SQIVND (reference sequence). This CDR3 has 16 residues. The CDR3 sequence is CASSMSAGQRRETQYF. CDR3 in DNA: TGTGCCAGTAGTATGTCAGCGGGACAGCGCCGAGAGACCCAGTACTTC. Based on the CDR3 plus reference TRBV19 and TRBJ2-5, the full variable domain is DGGITQSPKYLFRKEGQNVTLSCEQNLNHDAMYWYRQDPGQGLRLIYYSQIVNDFQKGDIAEGYSVSREKKESFPLTVTSAQKNPTAFYLCASSMSAGQRRETQYFGPGTRLLVL.

This clone was picked up one time. The rearrangement uses TRBV21-1 and TRBJ2-5; the table assigns TRBD1, which was not confirmed against the DNA. TRBV21-1 is tagged as a pseudogene. CDR3 length: 17 amino acids. The CDR3 sequence is CASSNLSPQGEKETQYF. The CDR3, as DNA: TGTGCCAGCAGCAACCTAAGCCCACAGGGGGAGAAGGAGACCCAGTACTTC.

V and J are TRBV6-1 and TRBJ2-7; 7 bases fit TRBD2. The trim removed 8 bases at V and 0 bases at J, leaving 7 bases unmatched. Per the germline V gene, CDR1 is MNHNS and CDR2 is SASEGT. The CDR3 length is 14 residues. Written as DNA, the CDR3 is TGTGCCAGCGTCAGAAGCGGGGACTCCTACGAGCAGTACTTC. Translation gives CASVRSGDSYEQYF.

The genes are TRBV6-1 and TRBJ2-3; tentative D call: TRBD2 (6 bases). The CDR3 sequence is 15 residues long. V shed 6 bases and J shed 0 bases, with 13 bases lying between them. The germline V gene has CDR1 MNHNS and CDR2 SASEGT. CDR3 residues: CASRRGPTSTDTQYF. The CDR3 DNA sequence: TGTGCCAGCAGGCGGGGCCCAACTAGCACAGATACGCAGTATTTT.

This sequence joins TRBV30 and TRBJ2-2; 8 bases match TRBD2. The germline V gene has CDR1 GTSNPN and CDR2 SVGIG (reference sequence). Germline trimming cut 3 bases from V and 4 bases from J; bases unmatched to any gene: 4. This CDR3 contains 14 residues. CDR3 bases: TGTGCCTGGAGCTACGGGAGGGCCACCGGGGAGCTGTTTTTT. Encoded protein: CAWSYGRATGELFF.

The V gene is TRBV15, the J gene TRBJ2-1, with TRBD1 identical over 9 bases. V was clipped by 4 bases and J by 8 bases; unmatched bases: 9. Per germline, CDR1 LNHNV and CDR2 YYDKDF (reference sequence). CDR3 length equals 15 residues. Written as DNA, the CDR3 is TGTGCCACCAGCAACCGGGACAGGGTTTCGCATGAGCAGTTCTTC. Translated, it gives CATSNRDRVSHEQFF.

This clone appeared once. The chain couples TRBV4-1 to TRBJ2-7; the D call may be TRBD1 or TRBD2 (5 bases each). Trimming pared 0 bases from V and 0 bases from J, leaving 15 bases between. The CDR3 runs 17 residues. The germline V gene encodes CDR1 MGHRA and CDR2 YSYEKL. The CDR3, as DNA: TGCGCCAGCAGCCAAGATCGAGGGACCACTAGCTCCTACGAGCAGTACTTC. Protein: CASSQDRGTTSSYEQYF.

The CDR3 loop is CSVGQGASYEQYF. The CDR3 region has the DNA TGCAGCGTTGGACAGGGGGCCTCCTACGAGCAGTACTTC. The J gene is TRBJ2-7, the V gene TRBV29-1; 10 bases line up with TRBD1. The CDR3 runs to 13 residues. V lost 4 bases and J lost 0; bases outside the gene matches: 0. Germline CDR1 and CDR2: SQVTM and ANQGSEA.

The chain uses TRBV7-2 and TRBJ2-6; no clear D gene. Trimming pared 5 bases from V and 3 bases from J, leaving 8 bases between. There are 14 residues in the CDR3. Germline CDR1 reads SGHTA; CDR2 reads FQGNSA. CDR3 protein: CASSPPGGANVLTF. The CDR3 bases are TGTGCCAGCAGCCCTCCTGGTGGGGCCAACGTCCTGACTTTC.

V is TRBV11-3 and J is TRBJ2-4; 13 nucleotides agree with TRBD2. The CDR3 runs to 19 residues. Germline assignment: CDR1 SGHNT and CDR2 YENEEA. V lost 0 bases to trimming and J lost 2 bases; unmatched junction nucleotides: 7. The CDR3 protein is CASSLDQGGLAGPKNIQYF. The DNA for the CDR3 is TGTGCCAGCAGCTTAGATCAGGGGGGACTAGCGGGACCCAAAAACATTCAGTACTTC.

The genes are TRBV29-1 and TRBJ1-3, with D possibly TRBD1 on 6 matching bases. The germline CDR1 and CDR2 sequences are SQVTM and ANQGSEA. This CDR3 spans 12 amino acids. V was trimmed by 6 bases and J by 4 bases, leaving 10 bases between them. CDR3 coding DNA: TGCAGCGTCGAGGGGGGCGGAAACACCATATATTTT. It translates to CSVEGGGNTIYF.

The chain is built from TRBV21-1 and TRBJ2-1; TRBD2 reflects the table's D call only, with no check against the DNA. TRBV21-1 is a documented pseudogene. This CDR3 spans 19 amino acids. The CDR3 spells CASSPRGLAGQTCRNEQFF. The CDR3 DNA sequence: TGTGCCAGCAGCCCTCGTGGACTAGCGGGCCAAACCTGCCGGAATGAGCAGTTCTTC.

As for this clone: Compared with germline, one end of the junction differs, possibly owing to a read error. This chain joins TRBV11-2 and TRBJ2-1; no firm D call. The CDR3 runs to 14 residues. The germline V gene has CDR1 SGHAT and CDR2 FQNNGV. The CDR3 is CASSLFSLGNGQFF. The CDR3 DNA reads as TGTGCCAGCAGCTTATTCTCTCTGGGAAATGGGCAGTTCTTC. Full variable domain (remainder filled in from reference TRBV11-2 and TRBJ2-1): EAGVAQSPRYKIIEKRQSVAFWCNPISGHATLYWYQQILGQGPKLLIQFQNNGVVDDSQLPKDRFSAERLKGVDSTLKIQPAKLEDSAVYLCASSLFSLGNGQFFGPGTRLTVL.

CDR3 loop: CASSQVLGATGQPQHF. The CDR3 coding sequence is TGTGCCAGCAGCCAAGTCCTGGGGGCGACGGGTCAGCCCCAGCATTTT. The chain employs TRBV4-2 and TRBJ1-5; D possibly corresponds to TRBD1 (6 bases). The germline gives CDR1 LGHNA, CDR2 YNFKEQ. The V end was cut by 1 base, the J end by 6 bases, with 16 bases between. There are 16 residues in the CDR3.

The V gene is TRBV19, the J gene TRBJ1-2; D remains ambiguous. From germline, CDR1 is LNHDA and CDR2 SQIVND (reference sequence). Trimming left V 3 bases short and J 3 bases short, with 14 bases between. This CDR3 is 15 amino acids long. CDR3 bases: TGTGCCAGTAGTATGGTTGGATTTTGGGACTATGGCTACACCTTC. This translates into CASSMVGFWDYGYTF.